This entry concerns a single TCR beta chain. The antigen this receptor binds is unknown. No much larger clonotype is one base removed from it; base qualities were not supplied. This sample is drawn from a study of T cell changes during pregnancy in multiple sclerosis (dated by TCRdb to the late 2010s). Turning to the overall study: The study looked at changes in the T cell repertoire across pregnancy in women with multiple sclerosis.

Relative to germline, V is 7 bases shorter and J is 0 bases shorter, with 15 bases between their ends. The CDR3 numbers 15 residues from cysteine through phenylalanine. The retained sequence is limited to the CDR3, 45 bases, with the frame set at the first base. Based on the germline V gene, the CDR1 and CDR2 sequences are SGHRS and YFSETQ. The receptor library was made with the immunoSEQ multiplex PCR assay. The clones in this table, taken by TCRdb from immuneACCESS, are in-frame only. Not every clone is retained; where verified, under half of the shortfall comes from an unresolved V gene, and the cause of the rest is unknown. The sample table holds approximately 70,000 clones, of which more than 80% were seen once. The ten biggest clones cover approximately 1.2% of the sample.

Sequencing was performed on peripheral blood, taken in the third trimester of pregnancy. The TCR originated in a female donor with multiple sclerosis, enrolled in a pregnancy study. The chain was built from TRBV5-1 and TRBJ2-3; TRBD2 is a weak D gene call, 5 bases matching. The DNA reads as follows: TGCGCCAGCGCCCAACTAGTTTCGAGCACAGATACGCAGTATTTT. Its protein is CASAQLVSSTDTQYF.